The 8 T cell receptor beta chains reported below all come from one sample, sequenced in a study of PD-1 and CTLA-4 blockade in melanoma. Measured with immunoSEQ multiplex PCR; TCRdb has only the in-frame clones, and not every one. This table holds approximately 33,000 clones, 80% to 95% found once. Source: CD8+ T cells from peripheral blood, taken from a patient given anti-PD-1 treatment. These receptor sequences come from a human donor with melanoma.

The chain couples TRBV11-2 to TRBJ2-2; the match to TRBD1 covers 8 bases. Trimming removed 10 bases from V and 5 bases from J; junction bases left unmatched: 9. Germline V gives CDR1 SGHAT, CDR2 FQNNGV. The CDR3 length is 14 residues. In DNA, the CDR3 is TGTGCCATCCTCCGGACAGGGTATACCGGGGAGCTGTTTTTT. Translated: CAILRTGYTGELFF.

The rearrangement uses TRBV19 and TRBJ2-7; unclear D gene. The CDR3 length is 13 residues. The ends were cut back, 2 bases at V and 1 base at J, with 6 bases in the middle. CDR1 and CDR2 from the germline V gene are LNHDA and SQIVND (reference sequence). The CDR3 is CASSITDSYEQYF. CDR3 sequence (DNA): TGTGCCAGTAGTATAACCGATTCCTACGAGCAGTACTTC.

The V and J genes are TRBV6-2 or TRBV6-3 and TRBJ2-6, with D unresolved. Trimming cost V 3 bases and J 0 bases, with 15 bases left between them. Germline V gene lookup returns CDR1 MNHEY and CDR2 SVGEGT. This CDR3 is built from 18 residues. CDR3 DNA sequence: TGTGCCAGCAGTTATCAGGCCGCAATAACCTCTGGGGCCAACGTCCTGACTTTC. Translating gives CASSYQAAITSGANVLTF.

The CDR3 region has the DNA TGTGCCATCAGTAAGGAGATGGGGAACACCGGGGAGCTGTTTTTT. Protein sequence: CAISKEMGNTGELFF. The chain links TRBV10-3 to TRBJ2-2, with D unclear. The CDR3 is made up of 15 amino acids. With 5 bases removed from V and 1 base from J, the gap between germline ends came to 11 bases. Per germline, CDR1 ENHRY and CDR2 SYGVKD.

Remarks on this clone: Other DNA variants within this sample encode the same CDR3. The chain links TRBV30 to TRBJ2-7; D is perhaps TRBD1 (5 bases). Germline assignment: CDR1 GTSNPN and CDR2 SVGIG (reference sequence). With 0 bases removed from V and 3 bases from J, the gap between germline ends came to 9 bases. This CDR3 spans 13 amino acids. The CDR3 coding sequence is TGTGCCTGGAGTGTAGGACAAAACTACGAGCAGTACTTC. It translates to CAWSVGQNYEQYF. The variable domain in full, with the rest retrieved from reference TRBV30 and TRBJ2-7, is SQTIHQWPATLVQPVGSPLSLECTVEGTSNPNLYWYRQAAGRGLQLLFYSVGIGQISSEVPQNLSASRPQDRQFILSSKKLLLSDSGFYLCAWSVGQNYEQYFGPGTRLTVT.

The genes are TRBV7-8 and TRBJ1-2; D perhaps matches TRBD1 (5 bases). The CDR3 is made up of 13 amino acids. Germline CDR1 and CDR2: SGHVS and FQNEAQ. V was clipped by 5 bases and J by 3 bases, with 10 bases between them. Here the CDR3 DNA reads TGTGCCAGCAGCGCCGGGACGGACTATGGCTACACCTTC. Residues: CASSAGTDYGYTF.

Of note for this clone: Other nucleotide sequences from this sample produce the same CDR3. CDR3 DNA sequence: TGCGCCAGCAGCCCAACGGAAGCCTACGAGCAGTACTTC. This codes for CASSPTEAYEQYF. The rearrangement uses TRBV5-1 and TRBJ2-7; D remains unclear. CDR3 length: 13 residues. Trimming shortened V by 4 bases and J by 2 bases, and 10 bases separated the two germline ends. Germline values: CDR1 SGHRS, CDR2 YFSETQ.

J is TRBJ2-7 and V is TRBV30; D gene uncertain. Germline V gene sequence: CDR1 GTSNPN, CDR2 SVGIG (reference sequence). The CDR3 is 15 amino acids. With 3 bases removed from V and 2 bases from J, the gap between germline ends came to 17 bases. Written as DNA, the CDR3 is TGTGCCTGGAGATCCGAATGGGCGAACGCCTACGAGCAGTACTTC. Translated, it gives CAWRSEWANAYEQYF.